The T cell receptor beta chain described here comes from a study of cytomegalovirus exposure and HLA in healthy donors. Regarding the study as a whole: It was 150 to 200 TCR beta chains that were listed as cytomegalovirus-associated. The majority of TCR sequences were rare, yet some public TCRs appeared in many donors. That first-cohort TCR clusters tended to co-occur in the 95 to 150 validation repertoires was found in a later analysis.

The assay was immunoSEQ multiplex PCR, and TCRdb's table has in-frame clones only and misses some. The sample holds approximately 280,000 clones, roughly 85% seen once. Comment on this clone: Its antigen is still unknown.

This receptor was obtained from a woman aged 18-35 years in good health and CMV-seronegative. Specimen: PBMCs.

CDR3 coding DNA: TGTGCTAGTGGTTTGGTGAGGGGGCGGCTGGCCGGGGAGCTGTTTTTT. Translation gives CASGLVRGRLAGELFF. The rearrangement links TRBV12-5 to TRBJ2-2, with 7 bases fitting TRBD1. Germline V gives CDR1 LGHNT, CDR2 FRNRAP. This CDR3 has 16 amino acids. The V segment lost 0 bases and the J segment 6 bases; nucleotides outside the gene matches: 7.